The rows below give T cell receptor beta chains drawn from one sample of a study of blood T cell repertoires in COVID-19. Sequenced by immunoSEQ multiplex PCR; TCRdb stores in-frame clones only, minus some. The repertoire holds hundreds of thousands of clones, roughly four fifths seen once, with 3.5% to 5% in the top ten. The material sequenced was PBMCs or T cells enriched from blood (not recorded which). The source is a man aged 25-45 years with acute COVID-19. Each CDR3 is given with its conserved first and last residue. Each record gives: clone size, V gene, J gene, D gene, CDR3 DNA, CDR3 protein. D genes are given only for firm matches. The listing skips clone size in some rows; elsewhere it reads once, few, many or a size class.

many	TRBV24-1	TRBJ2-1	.	TGTGCCACCAGTGATTTGTTTTCCCGGTTCTTC	CATSDLFSRFF
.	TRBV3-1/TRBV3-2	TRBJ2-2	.	TGTGCCAGCAGCCAAGGTTCAGGGACGAACACCGGGGAGCTGTTTTTT	CASSQGSGTNTGELFF
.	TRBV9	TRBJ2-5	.	TGTGCCAGCAGCCCCCGGGGGGCGCCGCAAGAGACCCAGTACTTC	CASSPRGAPQETQYF
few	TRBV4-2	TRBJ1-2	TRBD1	TGTGCCAGCAGCCAGGACAGGGGTTCAGATGGCTACACCTTC	CASSQDRGSDGYTF
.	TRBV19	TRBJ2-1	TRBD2	TGTGCCAGTAGTATTTTTCAGGGAGCGGGAGGGGAGCAGTTCTTC	CASSIFQGAGGEQFF
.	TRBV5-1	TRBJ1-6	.	TGCGCCAGTGGCGGCGGGGGCGGTGAATCACCCCTCCACTTT	CASGGGGGESPLHF
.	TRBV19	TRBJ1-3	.	TGTGCCAGTCGTGACCGGGACTCATGGGTCATGGGAAACACCATATATTTT	CASRDRDSWVMGNTIYF
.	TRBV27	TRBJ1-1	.	TGTGCCAGCATTCAGGGTTCATCTGAAGCTTTCTTT	CASIQGSSEAFF
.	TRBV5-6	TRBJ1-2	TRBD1	TGTGCCAGCAGCTTGGGGCAGGGGGTAAACTATGGCTACACCTTC	CASSLGQGVNYGYTF
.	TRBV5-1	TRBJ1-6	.	TGCGCCAGCAGCTTGGCCGAGACAGGTACCAATTCACCCCTCCACTTT	CASSLAETGTNSPLHF
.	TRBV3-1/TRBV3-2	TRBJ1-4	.	TGTGCCAGCAGCCGCGGGTTGCCGGGGGACCTGGCTAATGAAAAACTGTTTTTT	CASSRGLPGDLANEKLFF
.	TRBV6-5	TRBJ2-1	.	TGTGCCAGCAGTTACTACGCTCCAAGCCCCAACAATGAGCAGTTCTTC	CASSYYAPSPNNEQFF
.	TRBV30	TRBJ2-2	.	TGTGCCTGGAGTGTAGTGGGAGGCACCGGGGAGCTGTTTTTT	CAWSVVGGTGELFF
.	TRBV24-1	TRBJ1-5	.	TGTGCCACCAGTGACCCACCTCGCGCAGGGCCCGTACTATACCCATATAGCAATCAGCCCCAGCATTTT	CATSDPPRAGPVLYPYSNQPQHF
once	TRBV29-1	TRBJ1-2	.	TGCAGCGTTTCCGATGGCTACACCTTC	CSVSDGYTF
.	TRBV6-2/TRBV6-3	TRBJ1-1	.	TGTGCCAGCAGTACAGGGTTAAGGAGGACTGAAGCTTTCTTT	CASSTGLRRTEAFF
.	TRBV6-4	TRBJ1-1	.	TGTGCCAGCAGTGACGCGACAGGGAACACTGAAGCTTTCTTT	CASSDATGNTEAFF
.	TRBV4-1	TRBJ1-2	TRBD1	TGCGCCAGCAGTGACGGACAGGGGGCAAATGGCTACACCTTC	CASSDGQGANGYTF
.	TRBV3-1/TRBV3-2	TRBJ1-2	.	TGTGCCAGCAGCCAAGGAAAAGGTGGGCATGGCTACACCTTC	CASSQGKGGHGYTF
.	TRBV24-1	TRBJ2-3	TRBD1	TGTGCCACCAGTGATTTAGGGACAGGGGGCCCAGATACGCAGTATTTT	CATSDLGTGGPDTQYF